Following are 12 T cell receptor beta chains from one sample sequenced in a study of shared clonotypes between healthy human individuals. Sequencing was performed with immunoSEQ multiplex PCR; in TCRdb, only in-frame clones are kept and a portion is missing. This table holds more than 550,000 clones, around 77% found once. Sequencing was performed on memory CD4+ T cells sorted from blood. Subset described: CD45RA-negative fraction. The receptors here all came from a woman in her twenties or thirties in good health.

This clone came up once. This rearrangement joins TRBV18 to TRBJ2-1; D is unresolved. The CDR3 has 15 amino acids. The germline gives CDR1 KGHSH, CDR2 LQKENI. Trimming took off 4 bases at V and 8 bases at J, with 18 bases between the two ends. In DNA form, the CDR3 reads TGTGCCAGCTCACGATCCGGGTCCAATCTCGATGAGCAGTTCTTC. Translation gives CASSRSGSNLDEQFF.

This chain connects TRBV18 to TRBJ2-1; D uncertain. V gave up 0 bases and J gave up 6 bases, with 15 bases separating them. The length of the CDR3 is 16 residues. Germline V CDR1 and CDR2: KGHSH, LQKENI. In DNA, the CDR3 is TGTGCCAGCTCACCACCGGAAGGGATCTACGGCAATGAGCAGTTCTTC. As protein: CASSPPEGIYGNEQFF.

Only a few counts were recorded for this clone. This chain connects TRBV9 to TRBJ1-4, with D uncertain. With 0 bases removed from V and 6 bases from J, the gap between germline ends came to 9 bases. The CDR3 covers 14 residues. Germline V gene sequence: CDR1 SGDLS, CDR2 YYNGEE. CDR3 coding DNA: TGTGCCAGCAGCGTAGGGGATTTGGATGAAAAACTGTTTTTT. Encoded protein: CASSVGDLDEKLFF.

The chain couples TRBV7-8 to TRBJ1-1; 7 bases match TRBD1. This CDR3 contains 15 residues. In germline, CDR1 is SGHVS, CDR2 FQNEAQ. Trimming took 6 bases from V and 4 from J; bases not matched to a gene: 11. The CDR3 spells CASRKTGSKATEAFF. Here the CDR3 DNA reads TGTGCCAGCAGAAAGACAGGGAGTAAGGCCACTGAAGCTTTCTTT.

The chain is built from TRBV5-1 and TRBJ1-2, with D possibly matching TRBD1 (6 bases). The germline gives CDR1 SGHRS, CDR2 YFSETQ. V gave up 2 bases and J gave up 0 bases, with 14 bases separating them. The CDR3 extends over 16 amino acids. This chain's CDR3 is CASSFEFRGANYGYTF. Here the CDR3 DNA reads TGCGCCAGCAGCTTTGAATTCAGGGGAGCTAACTATGGCTACACCTTC.

This chain links TRBV6-6 with TRBJ2-1, with 7 bases identical to TRBD2. The CDR3 spans 15 residues. V lost 2 bases to trimming and J lost 10 bases; unmatched junction nucleotides: 11. The germline V gene encodes CDR1 MNHNY and CDR2 SVGAGI (reference sequence). The CDR3, as DNA: TGTGCCAGCAGTTACCCGGGGAGGGGAGGGAACGAGCAGTTCTTC. Amino acids: CASSYPGRGGNEQFF.

V gene TRBV10-3 combines with J gene TRBJ2-3; 7 bases line up with TRBD2. Germline CDR1 is ENHRY and CDR2 is SYGVKD. V shed 4 bases and J 2 bases; nucleotides not matched to a gene: 6. The CDR3 sequence is 15 residues long. CDR3 DNA sequence: TGTGCCATCAGTGCCGGACTAGGGGACACAGATACGCAGTATTTT. It translates to CAISAGLGDTDTQYF.

The chain is built from TRBV10-3 and TRBJ2-5; D call uncertain. Germline CDR1 ENHRY, CDR2 SYGVKD. The V and J ends lost 0 bases and 5 bases respectively, with 10 bases between them. CDR3 length: 14 residues. The CDR3 DNA is TGTGCCATCAGTGAGTCCGGCAACAAGGAGACCCAGTACTTC. It specifies CAISESGNKETQYF.

The chain recombines TRBV19 with TRBJ2-7; 9 bases are a match to TRBD2. The CDR3 spans 16 residues. CDR1 and CDR2 from the germline V gene are LNHDA and SQIVND (reference sequence). V shed 1 base, J shed 2 bases, and the junction held 6 bases outside the gene matches. CDR3 protein: CASSIVSGSQTYEQYF. CDR3 coding DNA: TGTGCCAGTAGTATAGTTAGCGGGAGCCAAACCTACGAGCAGTACTTC. The whole variable domain, remainder taken from reference TRBV19 and TRBJ2-7, is DGGITQSPKYLFRKEGQNVTLSCEQNLNHDAMYWYRQDPGQGLRLIYYSQIVNDFQKGDIAEGYSVSREKKESFPLTVTSAQKNPTAFYLCASSIVSGSQTYEQYFGPGTRLTVT.

The J gene is TRBJ1-3, the V gene TRBV5-1; D is perhaps TRBD1 (6 bases). The CDR3 runs to 15 residues. Germline assignment: CDR1 SGHRS and CDR2 YFSETQ. Trimming left V 5 bases short and J 0 bases short, with 12 bases between. CDR3 loop: CASRSGQPSGNTIYF. In nucleotides, the CDR3 is TGCGCCAGCAGGTCCGGACAGCCCTCTGGAAACACCATATATTTT.

The chain combines TRBV7-9 with TRBJ2-3, with 8 bases fitting TRBD2. The CDR3 totals 16 residues. Germline V gene sequence: CDR1 SEHNR, CDR2 FQNEAQ (reference sequence). The V gene end was trimmed by 2 bases and the J gene end by 2 bases; junction bases not matched to a gene: 6. CDR3 amino acids: CASSLTGREFTDTQYF. DNA for the CDR3: TGTGCCAGCAGCTTAACCGGGAGGGAATTCACAGATACGCAGTATTTT.

As to this clone: Other DNA sequences within the sample encode an identical CDR3. The chain uses TRBV5-1 and TRBJ2-1, with a weak D call TRBD2 (5 bases). V was cut by 4 bases and J by 0 bases, with 11 bases left in between. The CDR3 has 15 residues. Germline CDR1 SGHRS, CDR2 YFSETQ. CDR3: CASSEDLSSYNEQFF. CDR3 in DNA: TGCGCCAGCAGCGAGGACTTAAGCTCCTACAATGAGCAGTTCTTC.